The clone carrying this TCR beta chain was seen at least ten times. The sample originates from a study of T cells after yellow fever vaccination. CDR1 is LNHNV, CDR2 YYDKDF, per germline (reference sequence). V was clipped by 0 bases and J by 1 base, with 6 bases between them. The CDR3 has 14 residues. TCRdb re-called the 5' RACE reads through MiXCR, storing one row per CDR3 protein. The repertoire has about 330,000 distinct CDR3 sequences, about 6.6% of them found once; the top ten carry 15% to 20%. The sample in question was PBMCs, obtained about 49 days after the first yellow fever vaccination. This sequence originates from a man aged 18 to 29 who received the YFV17D yellow fever vaccine. The genes are TRBV15 and TRBJ2-5; D call uncertain. CDR3 sequence reads: CATSRDPGQETQYF. The CDR3 DNA follows: TGTGCCACCAGCAGAGATCCCGGCCAAGAGACCCAGTACTTC. Full variable domain (missing parts from reference TRBV15 and TRBJ2-5): DAMVIQNPRYQVTQFGKPVTLSCSQTLNHNVMYWYQQKSSQAPKLLFHYYDKDFNNEADTPDNFQSRRPNTSFCFLDIRSPGLGDTAMYLCATSRDPGQETQYFGPGTRLLVL.